This is a list of T cell receptor beta chains from one sample in a study of T cell responses to AZD1222 COVID-19 vaccine. The repertoire was sequenced with immunoSEQ multiplex PCR; TCRdb's copy has only in-frame clones and lacks some. This repertoire shows roughly 24,000 clones, 88% found once; its top ten account for 2.5% to 3%. Sequenced here: peripheral blood, sampled 28 days after the second AZD1222 dose. Source of these receptors: an adult who received the AZD1222 COVID-19 vaccine. The CDR3 runs from the conserved cysteine through the conserved F or W. D genes are given only for firm matches. A row's size may be missing; if present it is once, few, many or a size class.

>TRBV6-5|TRBD2|TRBJ2-7|-
TGTGCCAGCAGCCCGGGGGGATACTACGAGCAGTACTTC
CASSPGGYYEQYF
>TRBV7-2|-|TRBJ1-2|-
TGTGCCAGCAGCTTAGAGAAGGCGGGCAACTATGGCTACACCTTC
CASSLEKAGNYGYTF
>TRBV21-1|-|TRBJ2-3|-
TGTGCCAGCACCAGCACCATTTCCATTGAATCCTGGGATACGCAGTATTTT
CASTSTISIESWDTQYF
>TRBV2|TRBD1|TRBJ2-7|-
TGTGCCAGCGGGTCTGACAGGGTGGCCTACGAGCAGTACTTC
CASGSDRVAYEQYF
>TRBV12-3/TRBV12-4|-|TRBJ1-1|-
TGTGCCAGCAGTTTTCAGGGAGACACTGAAGCTTTCTTT
CASSFQGDTEAFF
>TRBV6-5|TRBD1|TRBJ1-2|-
TGTGCCAGCAAACCCGGGACAGCGACTTTGGGCTACACCTTC
CASKPGTATLGYTF
>TRBV3-1/TRBV3-2|TRBD2|TRBJ2-5|-
TGTGCCAGCAGCGCAGGCTCGCGGGGGGGCCAGGAGACCCAGTACTTC
CASSAGSRGGQETQYF
>TRBV7-9|TRBD1|TRBJ1-6|-
TGTGCCAGCAGCTCTGCGACAGGGAATAATTCACCCCTCCACTTT
CASSSATGNNSPLHF
>TRBV10-3|TRBD1|TRBJ1-5|-
TGTGCCGCTGGACAGGGGGGTGATCAGCCCCAGCATTTT
CAAGQGGDQPQHF
>TRBV4-2|TRBD1|TRBJ1-4|-
TGTGCCAGCAGCCAAGATCACGGGACAGGGACCGAAAAACTGTTTTTT
CASSQDHGTGTEKLFF
>TRBV6-5|-|TRBJ1-1|-
TGTGCCGGGCGGGTGGGCAGAGACACTGAAGCTTTCTTT
CAGRVGRDTEAFF
>TRBV4-2|-|TRBJ1-2|few
TGTGCCAGCAGCCAAGAGGGGGATGGGGTCTATGGCTACACCTTC
CASSQEGDGVYGYTF
>TRBV3-1/TRBV3-2|-|TRBJ1-1|-
TGTGCCAGCAGGCCGGGAGGTCGGGAGACTGAAGCTTTCTTT
CASRPGGRETEAFF
>TRBV7-3|TRBD2|TRBJ2-3|-
TGTGCCAGCAGCTTAAGCCCGGGACTAGCGGACCCTCGCACAGATACGCAGTATTTT
CASSLSPGLADPRTDTQYF
>TRBV1|-|TRBJ1-6|few
TGCACCAGCAGCCAACTACTGGACAGGGTCCATAATTCACCCCTCCACTTT
CTSSQLLDRVHNSPLHF
>TRBV6-2/TRBV6-3|-|TRBJ2-7|-
TGTGCCAGCAGTTACTTTACCGGGAACGAGCAGTACTTC
CASSYFTGNEQYF
>TRBV7-2|-|TRBJ1-3|-
TGTGCCAGCAGCTTAGTCAGATCCGGAAACACCATATATTTT
CASSLVRSGNTIYF
>TRBV6-6|TRBD1|TRBJ1-6|-
TGTGCCAGCAGTCCAAACCTTGGGGGCAGGGGGTCAAATTCACCCCTCCACTTT
CASSPNLGGRGSNSPLHF
>TRBV7-2|-|TRBJ2-1|once
TGTGCCAGCAGCCTAGGAGGCTCAGGACCTGAGCAGTTCTTC
CASSLGGSGPEQFF
>TRBV12-5|-|TRBJ1-2|-
TGTGCTAGTGCTTCGGTAAAGGCGGCTGGGTATGGCTACACCTTC
CASASVKAAGYGYTF
>TRBV7-8|-|TRBJ2-5|-
TGTGCCAGCAGCTTAGGTCTCGAACAAGAGACCCAGTACTTC
CASSLGLEQETQYF
>TRBV3-1/TRBV3-2|-|TRBJ1-2|-
TGTGCCAGCAGCCAAGTGCAGGGCTATGGCTACACCTTC
CASSQVQGYGYTF
>TRBV28|TRBD1|TRBJ1-5|-
TGTGCCAGCATCACGGGACAGGGGGGCAATCAGCCCCAGCATTTT
CASITGQGGNQPQHF
>TRBV11-3|TRBD2|TRBJ2-2|-
TGTGCCAGCAGCCAAAAGACTAGCGGTACCGGGGAGCTGTTTTTT
CASSQKTSGTGELFF
>TRBV18|TRBD2|TRBJ2-2|-
TGTGCCAGCTCACCACCTGCGGGAGAGGCCGGGGAGCTGTTTTTT
CASSPPAGEAGELFF
>TRBV3-1/TRBV3-2|-|TRBJ2-5|-
TGTGCCAGCAGCCAAGAACATTACCAGAGGCCTGCTCATCCCCAAGAGACCCAGTACTTC
CASSQEHYQRPAHPQETQYF
>TRBV4-3|-|TRBJ2-2|-
TGCGCCAGCAGCCAGGAAAAAGGGGCTAGCCTGGGCGGGGAGCTGTTTTTT
CASSQEKGASLGGELFF
>TRBV7-8|-|TRBJ1-5|few
TGTGCCAGCAGCCTAGGAACAGATAGCAATCAGCCCCAGCATTTT
CASSLGTDSNQPQHF
>TRBV3-1/TRBV3-2|-|TRBJ2-5|-
TGTGCCAGCAGCTATAACAGGAACCAAGAGACCCAGTACTTC
CASSYNRNQETQYF
>TRBV28|-|TRBJ1-6|-
TGTGCCAGCAGTCCGGTCTTTGGGAATTCACCCCTCCACTTT
CASSPVFGNSPLHF
>TRBV3-1/TRBV3-2|TRBD2|TRBJ2-5|-
TGTGCCAGCACGGGGGGGCGCTTGGAGACCCAGTACTTC
CASTGGRLETQYF
>TRBV7-2|TRBD1|TRBJ2-7|-
TGTGCCAGCAGCCTGGGACAGGGAGGCGAGCAGTACTTC
CASSLGQGGEQYF
>TRBV4-2|-|TRBJ1-3|-
TGTGCCAGCAGAACGGCAGCCTCTGGAAACACCATATATTTT
CASRTAASGNTIYF
>TRBV6-1|-|TRBJ1-2|-
TGTGCCAGCAGTGAACCCGGACCGTCCGTCTATGGCTACACCTTC
CASSEPGPSVYGYTF
>TRBV7-2|-|TRBJ1-2|-
TGTGCCAGCAGCCCGGGACTCCGGTATGGCTACACCTTC
CASSPGLRYGYTF
>TRBV6-5|-|TRBJ1-5|-
TGTGCCAGCAGTTGGAGGGTAAATCAGCCCCAGCATTTT
CASSWRVNQPQHF
>TRBV5-1|TRBD2|TRBJ2-1|-
TGCGCCAGCAGCCCGACTAGCGGGGGGGCCCTCTCCCGCAGCTCCTACAATGAGCAGTTCTTC
CASSPTSGGALSRSSYNEQFF
>TRBV27|-|TRBJ2-3|-
TGTGCCTCCCGCTTGGGCAAGACGTTCACAGATACGCAGTATTTT
CASRLGKTFTDTQYF
>TRBV5-1|-|TRBJ1-1|-
TGCGCCAGCAGCTTGAACAGGGCAATGCCTACTGAAGCTTTCTTT
CASSLNRAMPTEAFF
>TRBV20-1|-|TRBJ1-2|few
TGCAGTGCTCCTGAGGCTGCCGGCTACACCTTC
CSAPEAAGYTF
>TRBV7-9|-|TRBJ1-6|-
TGTGCCAGCAGCCCCAGGGGCTATAATTCACCCCTCCACTTT
CASSPRGYNSPLHF
>TRBV7-2|-|TRBJ2-3|-
TGTGCCAGCAGCCTCACCCGTTTCGATACGCAGTATTTT
CASSLTRFDTQYF
>TRBV6-6|TRBD2|TRBJ2-3|-
TGTGCCAGCAGTTGGACTAGCGGGGAATACACAGATACGCAGTATTTT
CASSWTSGEYTDTQYF
>TRBV7-8|TRBD1|TRBJ2-2|-
TGTGCCAGCAGCCCACAGGGGGCGCGGGACACCGGGGAGCTGTTTTTT
CASSPQGARDTGELFF
>TRBV15|-|TRBJ2-7|-
TGTGCCACCAGCAGAGATTTCCGGGCAGGAACGATCTACGAGCAGTACTTC
CATSRDFRAGTIYEQYF
>TRBV20-1|-|TRBJ2-7|-
TGCAGTGCAGAACCCTACGAGCAGTACTTC
CSAEPYEQYF
>TRBV24-1|-|TRBJ2-7|-
TGTGCCACCAGTGATTTAGCGGGACAGTACACCTACGAGCAGTACTTC
CATSDLAGQYTYEQYF
>TRBV5-1|TRBD2|TRBJ2-1|-
TGCGCCAGCAGCCCGAGACTTAGCGGGGCCGACCGTGAGCAGTTCTTC
CASSPRLSGADREQFF
>TRBV24-1|TRBD2|TRBJ2-3|-
TGTGCCACCAGTGATTCACACCGGGGGGACACAGATACGCAGTATTTT
CATSDSHRGDTDTQYF
>TRBV11-2|TRBD1|TRBJ1-2|-
TGTGCCAGCAGCTCTACAGGGGTTTATGGCTACACCTTC
CASSSTGVYGYTF
>TRBV3-1/TRBV3-2|-|TRBJ2-3|-
TGTGCCAGCAGCCAAGGACGGGGGGCCTGGGATACGCAGTATTTT
CASSQGRGAWDTQYF